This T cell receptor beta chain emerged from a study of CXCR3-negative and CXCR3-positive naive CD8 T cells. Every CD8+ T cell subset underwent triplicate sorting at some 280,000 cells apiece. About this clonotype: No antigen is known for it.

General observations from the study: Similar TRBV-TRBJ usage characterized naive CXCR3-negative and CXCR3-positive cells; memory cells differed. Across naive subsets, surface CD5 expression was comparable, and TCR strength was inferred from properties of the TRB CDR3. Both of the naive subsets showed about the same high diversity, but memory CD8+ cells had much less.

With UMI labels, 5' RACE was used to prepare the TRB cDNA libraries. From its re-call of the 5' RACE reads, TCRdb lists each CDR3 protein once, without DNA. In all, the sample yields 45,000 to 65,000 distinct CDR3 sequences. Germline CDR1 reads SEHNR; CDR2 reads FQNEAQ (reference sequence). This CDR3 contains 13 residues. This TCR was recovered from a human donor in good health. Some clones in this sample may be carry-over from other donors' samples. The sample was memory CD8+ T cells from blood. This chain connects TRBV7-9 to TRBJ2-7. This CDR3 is CASSPRLGNEQYF.